This entry features one TCR beta chain sequence. As yet, its antigen is unknown. This entry is derived from a study of T cell repertoires in ileal Crohn's disease. At the level of the study: Thiopurines (approximately 10) or anti-TNF agents (more than 17) were given postoperatively to about half. Biopsies of the neoterminal ileum at postoperative colonoscopy form M6 samples.

The study's findings and limits: All patients with clonality above 26.8% had endoscopic recurrence.

Described time point: neoterminal ileum biopsy at postoperative endoscopy, about 6 months after surgery. Adults with ileal or ileocolonic Crohn's disease and an indication for resection were eligible. TCRdb's table, derived via immunoSEQ multiplex PCR, lists solely in-frame clones and lacks some. The table includes fewer than 13,000 clones, approximately 78% detected once. CDR1 SEHNR and CDR2 FQNEAQ come from the germline V gene (reference sequence). The CDR3 totals 16 residues. V lost 2 bases and J 4 bases, leaving 14 bases between the germline ends. This TCR was sampled from an adult with Crohn's disease. The chain combines TRBV7-9 with TRBJ2-2; D is possibly TRBD2 (7 bases). The source material was ileal tissue. CDR3 loop: CASSLRGGAGTGELFF. DNA for the CDR3: TGTGCCAGCAGCTTAAGGGGGGGAGCGGGCACCGGGGAGCTGTTTTTT.